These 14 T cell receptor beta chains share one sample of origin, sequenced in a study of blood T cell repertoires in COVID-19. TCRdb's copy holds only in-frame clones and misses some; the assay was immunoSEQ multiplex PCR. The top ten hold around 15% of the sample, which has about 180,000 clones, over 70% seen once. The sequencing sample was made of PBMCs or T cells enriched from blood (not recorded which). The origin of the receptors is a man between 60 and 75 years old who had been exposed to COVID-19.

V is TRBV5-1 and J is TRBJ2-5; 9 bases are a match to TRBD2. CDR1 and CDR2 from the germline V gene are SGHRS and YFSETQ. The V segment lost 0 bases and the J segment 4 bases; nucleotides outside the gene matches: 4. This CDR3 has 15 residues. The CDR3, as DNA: TGCGCCAGCAGCTTGGGTCTAGCGGGAAGAGAGACCCAGTACTTC. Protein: CASSLGLAGRETQYF.

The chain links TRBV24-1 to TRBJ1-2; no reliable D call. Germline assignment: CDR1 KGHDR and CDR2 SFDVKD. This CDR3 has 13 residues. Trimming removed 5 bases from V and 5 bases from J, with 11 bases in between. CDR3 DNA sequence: TGTGCCACCAGTGGCGGGCAGTCATATGGCTACACCTTC. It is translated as CATSGGQSYGYTF.

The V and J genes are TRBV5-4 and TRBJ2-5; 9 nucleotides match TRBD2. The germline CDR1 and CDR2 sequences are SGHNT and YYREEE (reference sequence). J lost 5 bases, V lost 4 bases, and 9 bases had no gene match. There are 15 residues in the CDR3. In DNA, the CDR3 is TGTGCCAGCAGCCGAAAGCGGGAGGCCGAGGAGACCCAGTACTTC. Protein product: CASSRKREAEETQYF. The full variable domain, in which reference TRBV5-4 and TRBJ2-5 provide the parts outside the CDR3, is ETGVTQSPTHLIKTRGQQVTLRCSSQSGHNTVSWYQQALGQGPQFIFQYYREEENGRGNFPPRFSGLQFPNYSSELNVNALELDDSALYLCASSRKREAEETQYFGPGTRLLVL.

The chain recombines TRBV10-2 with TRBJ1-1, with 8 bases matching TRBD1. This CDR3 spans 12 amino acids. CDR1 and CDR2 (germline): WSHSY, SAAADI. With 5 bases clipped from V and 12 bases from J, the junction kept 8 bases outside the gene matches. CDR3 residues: CASSSGQGQTFF. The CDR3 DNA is TGCGCCAGCAGTAGTGGACAGGGTCAAACTTTCTTT.

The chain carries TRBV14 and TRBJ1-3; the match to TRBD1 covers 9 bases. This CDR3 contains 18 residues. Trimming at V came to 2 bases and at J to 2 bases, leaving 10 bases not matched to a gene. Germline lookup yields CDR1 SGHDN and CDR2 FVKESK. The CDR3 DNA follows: TGTGCCAGCAGCCAATTCCCCCAAACAGGGGGCCCTGGAAACACCATATATTTT. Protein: CASSQFPQTGGPGNTIYF.

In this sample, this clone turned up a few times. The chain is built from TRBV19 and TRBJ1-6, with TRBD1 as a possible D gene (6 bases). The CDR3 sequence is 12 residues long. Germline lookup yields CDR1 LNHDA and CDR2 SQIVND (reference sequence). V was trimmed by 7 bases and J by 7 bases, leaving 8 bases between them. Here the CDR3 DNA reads TGTGCCAGTAATACAGGGAATTCACCCCTCCACTTT. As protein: CASNTGNSPLHF.

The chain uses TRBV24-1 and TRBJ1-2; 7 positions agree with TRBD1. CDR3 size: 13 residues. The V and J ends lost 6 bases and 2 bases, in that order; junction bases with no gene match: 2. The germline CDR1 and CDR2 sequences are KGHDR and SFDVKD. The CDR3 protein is CATSLTGNYGYTF. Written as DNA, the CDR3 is TGTGCCACCAGTTTGACAGGGAACTATGGCTACACCTTC.

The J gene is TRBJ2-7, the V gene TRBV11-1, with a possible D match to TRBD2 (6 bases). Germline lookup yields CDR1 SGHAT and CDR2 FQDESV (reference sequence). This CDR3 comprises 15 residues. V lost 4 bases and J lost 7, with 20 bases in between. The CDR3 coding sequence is TGTGCCAGCAGCTCCTTTTCGGCGGGTGCGGGGGAGCAGTACTTC. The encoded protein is CASSSFSAGAGEQYF.

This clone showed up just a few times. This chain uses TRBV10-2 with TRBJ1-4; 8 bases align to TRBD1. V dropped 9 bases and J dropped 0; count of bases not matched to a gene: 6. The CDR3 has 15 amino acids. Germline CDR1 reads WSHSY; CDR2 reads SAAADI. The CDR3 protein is CASRTGPATNEKLFF. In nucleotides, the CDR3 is TGCGCCAGTCGGACAGGGCCCGCAACTAATGAAAAACTGTTTTTT.

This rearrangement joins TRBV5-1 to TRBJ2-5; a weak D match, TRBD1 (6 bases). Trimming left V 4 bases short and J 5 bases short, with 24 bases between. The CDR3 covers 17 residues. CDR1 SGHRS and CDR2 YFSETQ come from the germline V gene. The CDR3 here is CASSDPRGSGLGETQYF. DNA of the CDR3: TGCGCCAGCAGCGACCCTAGGGGGTCCGGTCTAGGGGAGACCCAGTACTTC.

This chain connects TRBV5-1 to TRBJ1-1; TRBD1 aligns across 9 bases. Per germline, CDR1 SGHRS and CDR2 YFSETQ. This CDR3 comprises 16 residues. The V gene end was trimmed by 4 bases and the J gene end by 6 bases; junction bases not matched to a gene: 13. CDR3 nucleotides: TGCGCCAGCAGCGTTATACAGGGGGCAAGGAGGCCTGAAGCTTTCTTT. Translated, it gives CASSVIQGARRPEAFF.

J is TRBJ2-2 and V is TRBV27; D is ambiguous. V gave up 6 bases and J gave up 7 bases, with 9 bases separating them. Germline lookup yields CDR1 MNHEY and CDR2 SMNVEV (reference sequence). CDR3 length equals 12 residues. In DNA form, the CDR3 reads TGTGCCAGCAGGCCGGGTCGCGGGGAGCTGTTTTTT. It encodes CASRPGRGELFF.

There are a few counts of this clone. The CDR3 nucleotides read TGTGCCACCAGCAATCTAGCGGGAGGGTACGAGCAGTACTTC. Amino acid sequence: CATSNLAGGYEQYF. The chain links TRBV15 to TRBJ2-7, with 12 nucleotides matching TRBD2. Per the germline V gene, CDR1 is LNHNV and CDR2 is YYDKDF (reference sequence). The J segment lost 4 bases and the V segment lost 4 bases, leaving 2 bases of the junction unmatched. This CDR3 comprises 14 residues.

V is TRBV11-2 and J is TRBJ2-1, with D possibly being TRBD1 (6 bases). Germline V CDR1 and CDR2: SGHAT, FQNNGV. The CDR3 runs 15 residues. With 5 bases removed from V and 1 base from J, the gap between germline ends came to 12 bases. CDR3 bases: TGTGCCAGCAGCACACAGGGTTGGTCCTACAATGAGCAGTTCTTC. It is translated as CASSTQGWSYNEQFF.